Shown below are 26 T cell receptor beta chains from a single sample sequenced in a study of human T cells and chemical hapten exposure. As for time point: healthy volunteer bleed at 2 weeks. It was unfractionated whole blood from which total RNA was extracted. Each CDR3 protein gets one entry after TCRdb re-called the RACE reads with MiXCR. This table holds more than 70,000 distinct CDR3 sequences, about 8.7% found once. The sample consisted of whole blood. All receptors derive from a female donor in good health. Some clones in this sample may be carry-over from other donors' samples.

This sequence joins TRBV9 and TRBJ2-3; 9 nucleotides match TRBD2. The CDR3 consists of 16 residues. With 0 bases clipped from V and 1 base from J, the junction kept 3 bases outside the gene matches. CDR1 is SGDLS and CDR2 is YYNGEE in the germline V gene. The CDR3 protein is CASSVGASGGTDTQYF. The CDR3 nucleotides are TGTGCCAGCAGCGTAGGGGCTAGCGGGGGCACAGATACGCAGTATTTT.

This clonotype was detected a few times. The chain combines TRBV20-1 with TRBJ2-4; D gene uncertain. The CDR3 runs to 15 residues. V lost 3 bases to trimming and J lost 5 bases, with 17 bases between them. Germline V lookup: CDR1 DFQATT, CDR2 SNEGSKA (reference sequence). Written as DNA, the CDR3 is TGCAGTGCTAGCCCCAGCGACGCCAGTCAAAACATTCAGTACTTC. It yields the protein CSASPSDASQNIQYF.

This chain links TRBV7-2 with TRBJ2-3; tentatively, D is TRBD2 (6 bases). The germline gives CDR1 SGHTA, CDR2 FQGNSA. There are 16 residues in the CDR3. The V end was cut by 5 bases, the J end by 5 bases, with 20 bases between. The CDR3 reads CASSTWGEGFKDTQYF. CDR3 DNA sequence: TGTGCCAGCAGCACCTGGGGGGAAGGGTTCAAAGATACGCAGTATTTT.

This clonotype has only a few counts. The gene calls are TRBV20-1 and TRBJ2-1; D is perhaps TRBD2 (5 bases). The V gene's germline CDR1 is DFQATT and CDR2 SNEGSKA (reference sequence). This CDR3 is built from 14 residues. Trimming took off 1 base at V and 6 bases at J, with 13 bases between the two ends. The CDR3 spells CSARGPLAGNEQFF. The CDR3 region has the DNA TGCAGTGCTAGAGGCCCCCTAGCTGGCAATGAGCAGTTCTTC.

CDR3 DNA: TGCGCCAGCAGCTTGGGACTGATGAACACTGAAGCTTTCTTT. Its protein is CASSLGLMNTEAFF. The genes are TRBV5-1 and TRBJ1-1; D unresolved. CDR3 size: 14 residues. Trimming removed 0 bases at V and 0 bases at J, with 6 bases between. Per the germline V gene, CDR1 is SGHRS and CDR2 is YFSETQ.

The chain links TRBV11-2 to TRBJ1-1; D call uncertain. The CDR3 covers 15 residues. CDR1 and CDR2 (germline): SGHAT, FQNNGV. Trimming stripped 2 bases from V and 2 bases from J, with 12 bases between. The CDR3 sequence: CASSLSLEFNTEAFF. The CDR3, as DNA: TGTGCCAGCAGCTTAAGTCTAGAGTTTAACACTGAAGCTTTCTTT.

This clonotype was detected only a few times. The chain has TRBV2 and TRBJ2-6; D not certain. The CDR3 is 15 amino acids. V lost 1 base, J lost 3 bases, and 7 bases lay in between. CDR1 SNHLY and CDR2 FYNNEI come from the germline V gene. Written as DNA, the CDR3 is TGTGCCAGCAGTGAAGTCAGTCTTGGGGCCAACGTCCTGACTTTC. Its protein is CASSEVSLGANVLTF.

This clonotype was counted a few times. This chain connects TRBV5-1 to TRBJ2-1; 16 nucleotides align to TRBD2. The CDR3 is 16 residues long. V dropped 6 bases and J dropped 7; count of bases not matched to a gene: 7. Germline V gives CDR1 SGHRS, CDR2 YFSETQ. CDR3 DNA: TGCGCCAGCATCCCAGGGACTAGCGGGAGGGCAAATGAGCAGTTCTTC. This sequence encodes CASIPGTSGRANEQFF.

This clonotype turned up a few times. This sequence joins TRBV29-1 and TRBJ1-2, with D perhaps matching TRBD1 (5 bases). CDR1 is SQVTM, CDR2 ANQGSEA, per germline. The V and J ends lost 6 bases and 2 bases respectively, with 16 bases between them. The length of the CDR3 is 14 residues. DNA of the CDR3: TGCAGCGTGGAAACCGGGACGGGAAACTATGGCTACACCTTC. Translated: CSVETGTGNYGYTF. Combining the CDR3 with reference TRBV29-1 and TRBJ1-2 gives the whole variable domain SAVISQKPSRDICQRGTSLTIQCQVDSQVTMMFWYRQQPGQSLTLIATANQGSEATYESGFVIDKFPISRPNLTFSTLTVSNMSPEDSSIYLCSVETGTGNYGYTFGSGTRLTVV.

In this sample, this clonotype turned up many times. CDR3 residues: CSVAVAGAEDTQYF. CDR3 coding DNA: TGCAGCGTTGCGGTAGCGGGAGCGGAAGATACGCAGTATTTT. The V gene is TRBV29-1, the J gene TRBJ2-3; 9 bases agree with TRBD2. Trimming at V came to 4 bases and at J to 5 bases, leaving 7 bases not matched to a gene. CDR1 is SQVTM and CDR2 is ANQGSEA in the germline V gene. The CDR3 spans 14 residues.

Comments on this clonotype: The junction departs from the called germline gene at one end, perhaps through a read error. The V and J genes are TRBV28 and TRBJ2-7, with TRBD2 matching 15 bases. This CDR3 region has 15 residues. Germline loops: CDR1 MDHEN, CDR2 SYDVKM. The CDR3, as DNA: TGTGCCAGCAGTGGTCGGACTAGCGGGAGGGCGCTGGGGCACTTC. It specifies CASSGRTSGRALGHF.

This clonotype turned up a few times. The chain links TRBV4-1 to TRBJ2-5; maybe TRBD1 (5 bases). The CDR3 has 15 amino acids. V gave up 0 bases and J gave up 1 base, with 9 bases separating them. Per germline, CDR1 MGHRA and CDR2 YSYEKL. The CDR3 sequence is CASSQDQTAQETQYF. CDR3 DNA: TGCGCCAGCAGCCAAGATCAGACAGCCCAAGAGACCCAGTACTTC.

This clonotype has a handful of counts. The J gene is TRBJ1-1, the V gene TRBV6-2 or TRBV6-3; 8 bases fit TRBD1. V gave up 3 bases and J gave up 4 bases; unmatched junction bases: 4. Germline V gene data show CDR1 as MNHEY and CDR2 as SVGEGT. The CDR3 is made up of 14 amino acids. CDR3 nucleotide sequence: TGTGCCAGCAGTTATGACAGGGGTGTCACTGAAGCTTTCTTT. It encodes CASSYDRGVTEAFF.

This clonotype came up a few times. This rearrangement joins TRBV27 to TRBJ2-1, with 12 bases that match TRBD2. Looked up from germline, CDR1 is MNHEY and CDR2 is SMNVEV (reference sequence). The CDR3 is 14 amino acids. Trimming cost V 6 bases and J 5 bases; bases outside gene matches: 2. CDR3 protein: CASSWTSGDNEQFF. In DNA, the CDR3 is TGTGCCAGCAGCTGGACTAGCGGGGACAATGAGCAGTTCTTC.

For this clonotype: A much larger clone lies a single base off, so this may be a read error. J is TRBJ2-3 and V is TRBV5-1; TRBD2 is a possible D gene (7 bases). Per germline, CDR1 SGHRS and CDR2 YFSETQ. The CDR3 totals 15 residues. This CDR3 reads CASSLSGGGTGTQYF. CDR3 DNA sequence: TGCGCCAGCAGCTTGTCCGGCGGGGGCACAGGTACGCAGTATTTT.

With regard to this clonotype: Germline is not matched at one junction end, which may reflect a read error. The rearrangement links TRBV28 to TRBJ2-7; 8 bases line up with TRBD2. This CDR3 is built from 14 residues. The germline gives CDR1 MDHEN, CDR2 SYDVKM. CDR3 amino acids: CVSSFSGGRGEQYF. CDR3 DNA sequence: TGTGTCAGCAGTTTTTCGGGAGGGCGGGGGGAGCAGTACTTC. Based on the CDR3 plus reference TRBV28 and TRBJ2-7, the full variable domain is DVKVTQSSRYLVKRTGEKVFLECVQDMDHENMFWYRQDPGLGLRLIYFSYDVKMKEKGDIPEGYSVSREKKERFSLILESASTNQTSMYLCVSSFSGGRGEQYFGPGTRLTVT.

This clonotype has just a few counts. V gene TRBV2 combines with J gene TRBJ2-1; weak D call: TRBD1 (6 bases). V gave up 3 bases and J gave up 5 bases, with 29 bases separating them. Germline V CDR1 and CDR2: SNHLY, FYNNEI. The CDR3 runs 20 residues. CDR3 in amino acids: CASSDQPDRWTVVRNNEQFF. The CDR3 DNA follows: TGTGCCAGCAGTGATCAACCCGACCGGTGGACAGTCGTGAGGAACAATGAGCAGTTCTTC. Using reference TRBV2 and TRBJ2-1 for the parts outside the CDR3, the full variable domain is EPEVTQTPSHQVTQMGQEVILRCVPISNHLYFYWYRQILGQKVEFLVSFYNNEISEKSEIFDDQFSVERPDGSNFTLKIRSTKLEDSAMYFCASSDQPDRWTVVRNNEQFFGPGTRLTVL.

As for this clonotype: No conserved phenylalanine or tryptophan is present at the end of the CDR3, so a read error is the likely explanation. The rearrangement joins TRBV20-1 to TRBJ2-3, with TRBD2 matching over 10 bases. The germline CDR1 and CDR2 sequences are DFQATT and SNEGSKA (reference sequence). This CDR3 is built from 17 residues. Germline trimming cut 4 bases from V and 4 bases from J; bases unmatched to any gene: 14. Here the CDR3 DNA reads TGCAGTGCTAATAAGCTAGCGGGAGTTATAATTCCAGATACGCAGTATTCT. This translates into CSANKLAGVIIPDTQYS.

The table lists this clonotype with a few counts. The chain combines TRBV4-1 with TRBJ2-1, with D uncertain. The CDR3 totals 13 residues. Between the trimmed V and J ends, which lost 0 bases and 6 bases, there was a span of 6 bases. Germline values: CDR1 MGHRA, CDR2 YSYEKL. DNA of the CDR3: TGCGCCAGCAGCCAAGAATCGGGCAATGAGCAGTTCTTC. Amino acid sequence: CASSQESGNEQFF.

This rearrangement joins TRBV7-2 to TRBJ2-5; the D gene is possibly TRBD1 (6 bases). Trimming left V 5 bases short and J 5 bases short, with 15 bases between. The germline CDR1 and CDR2 sequences are SGHTA and FQGNSA. This CDR3 is 14 amino acids long. In DNA, the CDR3 is TGTGCCAGCAGCCACACTTCAGGGGCGGAGACCCAGTACTTC. Translated: CASSHTSGAETQYF.

V and J are TRBV4-1 and TRBJ2-4, with TRBD1 matching 8 bases. V lost 1 base and J lost 10; bases outside the gene matches: 12. CDR1 is MGHRA, CDR2 YSYEKL, per germline. CDR3 length equals 16 residues. CDR3 sequence (DNA): TGCGCCAGCAGCCAAGGTCCCCCGTCAGGGGGCTTTATTCAGTACTTC. Translation: CASSQGPPSGGFIQYF.

As to this clonotype: A much larger clone lies one base from this, so it may be a read error. The chain employs TRBV4-2 and TRBJ2-7; 7 bases are shared with TRBD1. The CDR3 covers 15 residues. Germline lookup yields CDR1 LGHNA and CDR2 YNFKEQ. In DNA, the CDR3 is TGTACCAGCAGCCAACAGGGACAGAGTAAATACGAGCAGTACTTC. It translates to CTSSQQGQSKYEQYF.

This clonotype was observed at least ten times. This sequence joins TRBV9 and TRBJ2-3; 7 nucleotides line up with TRBD2. Germline assignment: CDR1 SGDLS and CDR2 YYNGEE. This CDR3 contains 15 residues. V shed 0 bases and J 0 bases; nucleotides not matched to a gene: 1. CDR3 nucleotides: TGTGCCAGCAGCGTAGGAGCGGGAAGCACAGATACGCAGTATTTT. As protein: CASSVGAGSTDTQYF. Filled out from reference TRBV9 and TRBJ2-3, the complete variable domain reads DSGVTQTPKHLITATGQRVTLRCSPRSGDLSVYWYQQSLDQGLQFLIQYYNGEERAKGNILERFSAQQFPDLHSELNLSSLELGDSALYFCASSVGAGSTDTQYFGPGTRLTVL.

As regards this clonotype: At one end, the junction sequence differs from germline, possibly due to a read error. The CDR3 reads CASREGQTYEQYF. In DNA form, the CDR3 reads TGTGCCAGCAGAGAAGGACAGACCTACGAGCAGTACTTC. This chain joins TRBV2 and TRBJ2-7; a possible D gene is TRBD1 (6 bases). Germline values: CDR1 SNHLY, CDR2 FYNNEI. CDR3 size: 13 residues. Variable domain in full (rest from reference TRBV2 and TRBJ2-7): EPEVTQTPSHQVTQMGQEVILRCVPISNHLYFYWYRQILGQKVEFLVSFYNNEISEKSEIFDDQFSVERPDGSNFTLKIRSTKLEDSAMYFCASREGQTYEQYFGPGTRLTVT.

This clonotype was observed a handful of times. The junction and the germline gene differ at one end; a read error may be behind it. This sequence joins TRBV27 and TRBJ2-3, with D perhaps matching TRBD1 (6 bases). The CDR3 is 14 residues long. Germline lookup yields CDR1 MNHEY and CDR2 SMNVEV (reference sequence). In nucleotides, the CDR3 is TGTGCCAGCAGTTTTTACAGGGACACAGATTCGCAGTATTTT. Amino acids: CASSFYRDTDSQYF.

This clonotype was seen ten or more times. V is TRBV20-1 and J is TRBJ2-7; no reliable D call. Trimming stripped 3 bases from V and 5 bases from J, with 8 bases between. CDR1 is DFQATT and CDR2 is SNEGSKA in the germline V gene (reference sequence). This CDR3 is built from 11 residues. The CDR3 here is CSARSSDEQYF. In DNA, the CDR3 is TGCAGTGCTAGGAGTTCAGACGAGCAGTACTTC.